The clone carrying this T cell receptor beta chain was seen a handful of times. Its cognate antigen is unknown. These data originate in a study of cytomegalovirus exposure and HLA in healthy donors. Turning to the study itself: One earlier analysis, a look at 150 million to 200 million T cells, found some 110 million unique TCR beta sequences.

Primers: 60 Vbeta forward and 13 Jbeta reverse. Sequenced by immunoSEQ multiplex PCR; TCRdb stores in-frame clones only, minus some. Of some 65,000 clones listed, around 68% are singletons. Study-level findings and limits: Roughly 170 TCR beta chains were listed as cytomegalovirus-associated. Sequencing likely caused a cluster of highly shared sequence variants. Researchers reported in a later analysis that a missense DCLRE1C variant was tied to TCR beta V- and J-gene trimming.

Germline V gene sequence: CDR1 LGHNA, CDR2 YNFKEQ. The CDR3 length is 13 residues. V was trimmed by 0 bases and J by 3 bases, leaving 4 bases between them. The TCR comes from a woman between 25 and 40 years old in good health and CMV-seronegative. V usage is TRBV4-2 and J usage is TRBJ2-3, with D hard to call. Sequences were obtained from PBMCs. DNA of the CDR3: TGTGCCAGCAGCCAAGATAGAACAGATACGCAGTATTTT. Protein sequence: CASSQDRTDTQYF.